This T cell receptor beta chain was sequenced for a study of T cell changes during pregnancy in multiple sclerosis (dated by TCRdb to the late 2010s). For the study in its entirety: Changes in the T cell repertoire over the course of pregnancy were examined in this study in women with multiple sclerosis.

Note on this clone: Its antigen specificity is not known. Base quality data are lacking; no much larger clone is found one base away.

Library method: the immunoSEQ multiplex PCR assay. The source is immuneACCESS, and TCRdb retained only in-frame sequences with V and J called. Part of the clones is not carried over; for the studies checked, unresolved V genes explain less than half of this, and the remainder is unexplained. This sample lists tens of thousands of clones; around 93% were detected once. Together, the top ten hold roughly 3.9% of the sample. Via the germline V gene (reference sequence), CDR1 is SEHNR and CDR2 FQNEAQ. Trimming takes 4 bases off V and 4 bases off J; junction bases not matched to a gene: 6. Its CDR3 holds 16 amino acids, cysteine through phenylalanine. CDR3 DNA is the only sequence kept; it has 48 bases, read in frame from the first base.

The origin of this receptor is a female donor with multiple sclerosis, enrolled in a pregnancy study. The sequence joins TRBV7-9 to TRBJ2-7; 14 bases in the junction line up with TRBD2. The sequenced sample was CD8+ T cells from peripheral blood mononuclear cells, obtained after pregnancy. The CDR3 reads as follows: CASSSTGLAGGYEQYF. The sequence in DNA is TGTGCCAGCAGCTCGACCGGACTAGCGGGAGGATACGAGCAGTACTTC.